This T cell receptor beta chain was documented in a study of blood T cell repertoires in COVID-19. At the level of the study: The origin of the acute and convalescent COVID-19 samples was the United States, Italy and Spain. The cDNA or gDNA used as material had been derived from T cells, B-cell-depleted T cells, or PBMCs.

Authors' methods: Reference gene primer amplification yielded estimated nucleated cell counts. The data were produced by immunoSEQ multiplex PCR, yet TCRdb's version contains in-frame clones alone and is incomplete. The D gene and trimming were derived from the DNA, and the V and J assignments and clone size from that table. The sample has 150,000 to 200,000 clones; about 85% are singletons. The CDR3 consists of 16 residues. From germline, CDR1 is KGHSH and CDR2 LQKENI. V was cut by 3 bases and J by 7 bases, with 16 bases left in between. The chain has TRBV18 and TRBJ1-6; D ambiguous. This sequence originates from a man aged 70-80 years with active or convalescent COVID-19. Sequencing was carried out using peripheral blood. This CDR3 reads CASSPPNWAMNSPLHF. CDR3 coding DNA: TGTGCCAGCTCACCTCCAAATTGGGCAATGAATTCACCCCTCCACTTT.